One T cell receptor (beta chain) is described in this entry. Its antigen is still unknown. This record belongs to a study of T cell clonotyping in hematopoietic cell transplantation. Time point in this sample: recipient sample about 28 days before transplant, after cytoreduction. Using immunoSEQ multiplex PCR, the repertoire was profiled, and TCRdb retains in-frame clones only, with some absent. The sample has about 20,000 clones; under 90% are singletons. V shed 2 bases and J 2 bases; nucleotides not matched to a gene: 9. The CDR3 contains 17 residues. Germline CDR1 reads SGDLS; CDR2 reads YYNGEE. The study, taken as a whole, reports: Recipient TCR diversity dropped after transplant; expanded clonotypes rose from day 30 to 180.

The source was peripheral blood mononuclear cells, collected before stem cell transplant. The clonotype originates from a man aged 18 to 30 with biphenotypic leukemia. Some clones in this sample may be carry-over from other donors' samples. The chain recombines TRBV9 with TRBJ2-1; 8 bases are shared with TRBD1. CDR3 protein: CASSVSLGTGTYNEQFF. For the CDR3, the DNA is TGTGCCAGCAGCGTCTCCCTCGGGACAGGTACCTACAATGAGCAGTTCTTC.